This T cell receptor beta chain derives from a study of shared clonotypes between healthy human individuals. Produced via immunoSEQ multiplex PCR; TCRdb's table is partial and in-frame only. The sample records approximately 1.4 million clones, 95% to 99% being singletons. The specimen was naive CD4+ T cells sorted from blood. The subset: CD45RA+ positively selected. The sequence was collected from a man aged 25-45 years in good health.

Written as DNA, the CDR3 is TGTGCCAGCAGCCCGGTAGCGGGAGCGGCCTACAATGAGCAGTTCTTC. Its translation is CASSPVAGAAYNEQFF. V and J are TRBV7-7 and TRBJ2-1, with TRBD2 identical over 9 bases. Losses at the gene ends were 5 bases for V and 2 bases for J; bases not matched to a gene: 7. The CDR3 spans 16 residues. CDR1 SSHAT and CDR2 FNYEAQ come from the germline V gene (reference sequence). Filled out from reference TRBV7-7 and TRBJ2-1, the complete variable domain reads GAGVSQSPRYKVTKRGQDVTLRCDPISSHATLYWYQQALGQGPEFLTYFNYEAQPDKSGLPSDRFSAERPEGSISTLTIQRTEQRDSAMYRCASSPVAGAAYNEQFFGPGTRLTVL.